This TCR beta chain originates from a study of blood T cells in healthy people across ages. CDR1 and CDR2 from the germline V gene are SGHTA and FQGNSA. V shed 2 bases, J shed 2 bases, and the junction held 10 bases outside the gene matches. The CDR3 has 17 amino acids. PCR was performed a second time for about 7 to 12 cycles using a sample-barcoded 5' primer and a J-beta primer mix. The authors tagged each cDNA molecule using a template-switch adaptor with 12 random nucleotides. TCRdb reprocessed the 5' RACE reads with MiXCR, giving one entry per CDR3 protein. The sample has 1.5 million to 2 million distinct CDR3 sequences; roughly 52% are singletons. Study conclusions and caveats: Possibly confounding the expanded clonotype changes was the fact that donor CMV status was unknown.

Concerning this clonotype itself: Its antigen is unidentified.

Sequences were obtained from blood. The origin of this receptor is a woman aged 40 to 50 in good health. This rearrangement joins TRBV7-2 to TRBJ2-3, with 7 positions matching TRBD1. This chain's CDR3 is CASSLSSSTGSTDTQYF. The CDR3 bases are TGTGCCAGCAGCTTATCCTCTTCGACAGGGTCCACAGATACGCAGTATTTT. Full variable domain (outside the CDR3, taken from reference TRBV7-2 and TRBJ2-3): GAGVSQSPSNKVTEKGKDVELRCDPISGHTALYWYRQSLGQGLEFLIYFQGNSAPDKSGLPSDRFSAERTGGSVSTLTIQRTQQEDSAVYLCASSLSSSTGSTDTQYFGPGTRLTVL.